Listed here is a single T cell receptor (beta chain). The antigen is unknown. Its ends do not fully match the called genes, so a read error is possible. The data originate from a study of Ad26.COV2.S vaccination and SARS-CoV-2 variants. Overall study context: The authors gave Ad26.COV2.S intramuscularly, either once or twice 56 days apart. Points from the study as a whole: The study found higher spike-specific TCR breadth in vaccine than placebo recipients.

Documented treatment: roughly 20 received Ad26.COV2.S at low or high dose, single or two shots; about 5 received placebo; per-sample allocation not given. The samples were gathered on day 63 after the first injection of vaccine or placebo. Clones were read by immunoSEQ multiplex PCR, and TCRdb kept only the in-frame ones, dropping some. The repertoire holds 350,000 to 400,000 clones, with 89% as singletons. From germline, CDR1 is SGHTA and CDR2 FQGNSA. This CDR3 region has 13 residues. The receptor was derived from a person aged 18-60 years who received the Ad26.COV2.S COVID-19 vaccine or a placebo. The chain employs TRBV7-2 and TRBJ1-6, with a weak D call TRBD1 (5 bases). Sequenced here: peripheral blood, sampled in a trial of Ad26.COV2.S vaccine versus placebo. Here the CDR3 reads CASSLEVGRATSF. The CDR3 DNA reads TGTGCCAGCAGCTTAGAGGTGGGGCGGGCCACCTCCTTT.